This TCR beta chain was recovered during a study of T cells in localized non-small cell lung cancer. Study-wide points: The study detected a median approximately 57 of the top 100 tumor clones in adjacent lung. Sequencing covered just one tumor region, so heterogeneity cannot be ruled out. The greatest T cell clonality was found in uninvolved adjacent lung (higher than in tumor).

Sequenced by immunoSEQ multiplex PCR; TCRdb stores in-frame clones only, minus some. The sample has under 95,000 clones; 80% are singletons. About this clone: Its antigen is as yet unknown.

The CDR3 runs to 15 residues. With 5 bases clipped from V and 0 bases from J, the junction kept 6 bases outside the gene matches. Germline CDR1 reads MGHDK; CDR2 reads SYGVNS. The input for sequencing was peripheral blood, taken before any cancer treatment. The receptor was derived from a female donor older than 55 with stage I lung adenocarcinoma. The chain links TRBV25-1 to TRBJ1-2, with TRBD1 matching 7 bases. CDR3 region: CASSQGTGANYGYTF. In nucleotides, the CDR3 is TGTGCCAGCAGTCAGGGTACAGGGGCTAACTATGGCTACACCTTC.